The T cell receptor beta chain described here comes from a study of blood T cell repertoires in COVID-19. Turning to the study itself: PBMCs, B-cell-depleted T cells, or T cells were the source of the cDNA or gDNA that made up the material.

The table lists this clone with a count of one. Germline lookup yields CDR1 SGHVS and CDR2 FNYEAQ. The CDR3 loop spans 17 amino acids. V lost 5 bases to trimming and J lost 2 bases, with 19 bases between them. Participants reported their clinical history, and cohort assignment relied on those reports. The protocol was immunoSEQ multiplex PCR, while the TCRdb copy is restricted to in-frame clones and leaves out a portion. This table has about 300,000 clones, around 86% appearing once. This sequence joins TRBV7-6 and TRBJ2-1; D may be TRBD1 (6 bases). The material sequenced was PBMCs or T cells enriched from blood (not recorded which). The TCR was taken from a man younger than 45 who had recovered from COVID-19. CDR3 region: CASSQYRADYTYNEQFF. The CDR3 bases are TGTGCCAGCAGCCAATACAGGGCAGATTATACCTACAATGAGCAGTTCTTC.